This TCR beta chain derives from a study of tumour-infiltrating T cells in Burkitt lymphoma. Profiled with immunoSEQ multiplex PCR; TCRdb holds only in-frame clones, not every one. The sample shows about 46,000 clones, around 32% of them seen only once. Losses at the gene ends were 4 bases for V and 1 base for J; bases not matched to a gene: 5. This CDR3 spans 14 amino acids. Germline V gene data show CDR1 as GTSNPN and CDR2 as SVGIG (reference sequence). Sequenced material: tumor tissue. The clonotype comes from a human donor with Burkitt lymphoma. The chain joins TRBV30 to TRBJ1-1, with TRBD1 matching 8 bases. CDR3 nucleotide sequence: TGTGCCTGGAACACCGGGACAGGGAACACTGAAGCTTTCTTT. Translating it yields CAWNTGTGNTEAFF. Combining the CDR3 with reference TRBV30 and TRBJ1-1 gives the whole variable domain SQTIHQWPATLVQPVGSPLSLECTVEGTSNPNLYWYRQAAGRGLQLLFYSVGIGQISSEVPQNLSASRPQDRQFILSSKKLLLSDSGFYLCAWNTGTGNTEAFFGQGTRLTVV.